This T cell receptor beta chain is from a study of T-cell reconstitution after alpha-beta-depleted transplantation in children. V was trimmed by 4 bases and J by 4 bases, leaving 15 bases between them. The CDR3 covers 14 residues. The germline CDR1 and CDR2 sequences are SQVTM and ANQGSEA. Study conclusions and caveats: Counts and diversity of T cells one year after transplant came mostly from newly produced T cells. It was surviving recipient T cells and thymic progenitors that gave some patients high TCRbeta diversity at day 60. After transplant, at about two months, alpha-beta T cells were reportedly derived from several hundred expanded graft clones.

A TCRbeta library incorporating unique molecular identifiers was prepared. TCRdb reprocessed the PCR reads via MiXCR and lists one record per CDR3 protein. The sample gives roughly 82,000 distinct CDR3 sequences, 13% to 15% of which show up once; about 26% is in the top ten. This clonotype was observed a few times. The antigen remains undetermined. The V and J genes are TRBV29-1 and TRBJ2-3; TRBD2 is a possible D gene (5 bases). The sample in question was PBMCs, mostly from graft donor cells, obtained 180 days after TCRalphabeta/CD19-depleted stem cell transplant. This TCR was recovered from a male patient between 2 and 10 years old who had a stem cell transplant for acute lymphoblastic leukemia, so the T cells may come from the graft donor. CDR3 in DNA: TGCAGCGTTGCCTTACGACTCGGGGCAGATACGCAGTATTTT. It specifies CSVALRLGADTQYF.